This passage covers 10 T cell receptor beta chains from one sample sequenced in a study of human T cells and chemical hapten exposure. TCRdb passed the RACE reads through MiXCR, listing each CDR3 protein once. This sample has 60,000 to 70,000 distinct CDR3 sequences, with approximately 11% found just once. Documented time point: pre-sensitization, week 0. Treatment described: therapeutic diphenylcyclopropenone sensitization with weekly scalp DPC. The sample consisted of whole blood, taken in connection with sensitization to the hapten diphenylcyclopropenone (DPC). The receptors were sampled from a woman aged 50 to 60 with alopecia areata. Some clones in this sample may be carry-over from other donors' samples.

There are many counts of this clonotype. J is TRBJ2-7 and V is TRBV11-3; 11 bases fit TRBD1. The trim removed 3 bases at V and 5 bases at J, leaving 9 bases unmatched. This CDR3 region has 16 residues. The germline CDR1 and CDR2 sequences are SGHNT and YENEEA. The CDR3 is CASSFTGQGAFDEQYF. The DNA of the CDR3 is TGTGCCAGCAGCTTTACTGGACAGGGGGCTTTCGACGAGCAGTACTTC.

The V call is TRBV9, the J call TRBJ2-4, with 7 positions matching TRBD1. In germline, CDR1 is SGDLS, CDR2 YYNGEE. The CDR3 is 15 amino acids. With 3 bases clipped from V and 7 bases from J, the junction kept 10 bases outside the gene matches. For the CDR3, the DNA is TGTGCCAGCAGCGCCGGACAGGCGGCGGCTAACATTCAGTACTTC. Amino acid sequence: CASSAGQAAANIQYF.

This clonotype has more than one count but fewer than ten. The chain couples TRBV20-1 to TRBJ2-7, with D unresolved. V was clipped by 1 base and J by 0 bases, with 22 bases between them. The CDR3 sequence is 18 residues long. CDR1 and CDR2 from the germline V gene are DFQATT and SNEGSKA (reference sequence). CDR3 region: CSARVGGVSGQPSYEQYF. The DNA for the CDR3 is TGCAGTGCTAGAGTGGGCGGTGTCTCCGGGCAGCCCTCCTACGAGCAGTACTTC.

This clonotype was found a few times. The rearrangement uses TRBV2 and TRBJ2-2; D unclear. This CDR3 is built from 13 residues. V lost 3 bases and J lost 0, with 2 bases in between. Germline V CDR1 and CDR2: SNHLY, FYNNEI. The CDR3 sequence is CASSEPNTGELFF. CDR3 bases: TGTGCCAGCAGTGAGCCGAACACCGGGGAGCTGTTTTTT.

This clonotype was picked up many times. The V call is TRBV28, the J call TRBJ2-7; TRBD2 agrees at 9 bases. From germline, CDR1 is MDHEN and CDR2 SYDVKM. V shed 0 bases, J shed 2 bases, and the junction held 2 bases outside the gene matches. The CDR3 is made up of 15 amino acids. The CDR3 here is CASSLWPSGTYEQYF. The CDR3 nucleotides read TGTGCCAGCAGTTTATGGCCTAGCGGGACCTACGAGCAGTACTTC.

In its sample, this clonotype was seen a few times. The chain uses TRBV20-1 and TRBJ2-1; 10 bases fit TRBD2. The germline V gene encodes CDR1 DFQATT and CDR2 SNEGSKA (reference sequence). J gave up 0 bases and V 0 bases, and 11 bases lay outside the gene matches. The CDR3 covers 19 residues. The CDR3 nucleotides read TGCAGTGCTAGAGACTCTAGCGGGAGTCCCCAAAGCTCCTACAATGAGCAGTTCTTC. Amino acids: CSARDSSGSPQSSYNEQFF.

The rearrangement links TRBV2 to TRBJ2-1; tentatively, D is TRBD1 (6 bases). CDR1 SNHLY and CDR2 FYNNEI come from the germline V gene. The CDR3 is made up of 15 amino acids. Between the trimmed V and J ends, which lost 7 bases and 0 bases, there was a span of 13 bases. The CDR3 protein is CASTWTASSYNEQFF. In nucleotides, the CDR3 is TGTGCCAGCACTTGGACAGCGAGCTCCTACAATGAGCAGTTCTTC.

As regards this clonotype: Germline is not matched at one junction end, which may reflect a read error. The rearrangement links TRBV7-9 to TRBJ2-1; 10 bases are shared with TRBD2. The CDR3 totals 13 residues. The V gene's germline CDR1 is SEHNR and CDR2 FQNEAQ (reference sequence). Here the CDR3 reads CAGSGRAKDEQFF. CDR3 coding DNA: TGTGCCGGCAGCGGGAGGGCCAAGGATGAGCAGTTCTTC.

This clonotype is a singleton in its sample. V and J are TRBV5-5 and TRBJ1-1; D call uncertain. The germline V gene has CDR1 SGHKS and CDR2 YYEKEE (reference sequence). This CDR3 region has 13 residues. Between the trimmed V and J ends, which lost 2 bases and 11 bases, there was a span of 16 bases. The chain's CDR3 is CASSLAGNWRAFF. The DNA for the CDR3 is TGTGCCAGCAGCTTAGCAGGAAATTGGCGGGCTTTCTTT.

This clonotype was found many times. The chain is built from TRBV5-1 and TRBJ1-6; possible D gene TRBD1, 6 bases. CDR3 size: 14 residues. Deletions cut 4 bases from V and 14 bases from J, with 19 bases between. Looked up from germline, CDR1 is SGHRS and CDR2 is YFSETQ. The chain's CDR3 is CASSPGHMGGTLHF. As DNA, the CDR3 is TGCGCCAGCAGCCCGGGACATATGGGGGGCACCCTCCACTTT. Complete variable domain (other parts from reference TRBV5-1 and TRBJ1-6): KAGVTQTPRYLIKTRGQQVTLSCSPISGHRSVSWYQQTPGQGLQFLFEYFSETQRNKGNFPGRFSGRQFSNSRSEMNVSTLELGDSALYLCASSPGHMGGTLHFGNGTRLTVT.